The rows below give T cell receptor beta chains drawn from one sample of a study of cytomegalovirus exposure and HLA in healthy donors. The protocol was immunoSEQ multiplex PCR, while the TCRdb copy is restricted to in-frame clones and leaves out a portion. The data hold about 110,000 clones, with less than 85% observed a single time. Sample: PBMCs. These receptor sequences come from a man in his sixties in good health and CMV-seronegative. The CDR3 runs from the conserved cysteine through the conserved F or W. The order of the fields is CDR3 protein, V gene.

CDR3: CASSAGELYGYTF
V: TRBV19

CDR3: CASTEEGAHYGYTF
V: TRBV9

CDR3: CATNTGQGTSDTQYF
V: TRBV15

CDR3: CASSLTGTGRYGYTF
V: TRBV4-3

CDR3: CASSLFFLRDRGIRKETQYF
V: TRBV27

CDR3: CASSPLRGSGNTIYF
V: TRBV19

CDR3: CASSSPTTGSDSPLHF
V: TRBV6-6

CDR3: CASSLGGGAGELFF
V: TRBV5-1

CDR3: CASRMSSGNTIYF
V: TRBV2

CDR3: CASRRTENSPLHF
V: TRBV28

CDR3: CASSLGGGAVNTQYF
V: TRBV7-2

CDR3: CASNQGGFTTNEKLFF
V: TRBV7-8

CDR3: CASSLDRRSNQPQHF
V: TRBV6-1

CDR3: CASSLVAGADTQYF
V: TRBV5-1

CDR3: CASRGDRMINEQFF
V: TRBV19

CDR3: CASEGGVYGYTF
V: TRBV2

CDR3: CASSRTGNTEAFF
V: TRBV25-1

CDR3: CASNSGDTYEQYF
V: TRBV19

CDR3: CASSSLAGGYNEQFF
V: TRBV7-3

CDR3: CASSGQFNTEAFF
V: TRBV6-6

CDR3: CAWNRGSAYEQYF
V: TRBV30

CDR3: CASSTHRGQNQPQHF
V: TRBV6-5

CDR3: CASSEYRGGVTQYF
V: TRBV10-2

CDR3: CASSAASEENQPQHF
V: TRBV25-1

CDR3: CASSSRQAGTQYF
V: TRBV6-5

CDR3: CASSLAPGQGRDTQYF
V: TRBV7-2

CDR3: CASSLAGASGKETQYF
V: TRBV5-4

CDR3: CASSPLGGDSEAFF
V: TRBV7-6

CDR3: CASSPSRGTGELFF
V: TRBV13

CDR3: CASSLAWGQPEAFF
V: TRBV7-9

CDR3: CASSPLPGTASGNTIYF
V: TRBV18

CDR3: CASSSSFTGGFEAFF
V: TRBV5-1

CDR3: CASSLATGTSPLGYTF
V: TRBV7-8

CDR3: CSVRTNEKLFF
V: TRBV29-1

CDR3: CASSGRGGQETQYF
V: TRBV2

CDR3: CASSLVDRVRGYTF
V: TRBV5-6

CDR3: CASSETGGSGQYF
V: TRBV9

CDR3: CASSSTGTGVGEQYF
V: TRBV11-1

CDR3: CASSLGQHTEAFF
V: TRBV7-3

CDR3: CASSSTGGGYTEAFF
V: TRBV27

CDR3: CSVEGGDRPVTGGYTF
V: TRBV29-1

CDR3: CASRGGQETQYF
V: TRBV13

CDR3: CASSLGLGGYNEQFF
V: TRBV5-1

CDR3: CASINRQGGIYEQYF
V: TRBV27

CDR3: CASSAGTANSPLHF
V: TRBV6-4

CDR3: CASSELGTGGYGYPF
V: TRBV25-1

CDR3: CASSDSSATQYF
V: TRBV2

CDR3: CASSLGGASGNTIYF
V: TRBV11-3

CDR3: CASSWTSGGPQETQYF
V: TRBV7-8

CDR3: CASNPGGEQFF
V: TRBV19

CDR3: CASSPSDRGTEAFF
V: TRBV18

CDR3: CASSPGRGGGTDTQYF
V: TRBV7-3

CDR3: CASSWSGAPNQPQHF
V: TRBV27

CDR3: CASSVDLSRGLTQYF
V: TRBV9

CDR3: CASSTLAGGRNEQFF
V: TRBV7-2

CDR3: CASSYGQGIPYEQYF
V: TRBV18

CDR3: CASSWQTSGGPNGGTDTQYF
V: TRBV5-1

CDR3: CASLQGNYNEQFF
V: TRBV7-9

CDR3: CASSLVAAPYNEQFF
V: TRBV7-2